This T cell receptor beta chain derives from a study of T-cell reconstitution after alpha-beta-depleted transplantation in children. The study's findings and limits: Fresh T-cell production supplied most of the T-cell counts and diversity seen one year after transplant. The origin of alpha-beta T cells about two months after transplant was reportedly several hundred expanded graft clones. Where some patients showed high TCRbeta diversity at day 60, it came from recipient T cells and thymic progenitors that had survived.

Unique molecular identifiers were used in preparing the TCRbeta library. TCRdb passed the PCR reads through MiXCR, listing each CDR3 protein once. There are 350,000 to 500,000 distinct CDR3 sequences in the sample; over 40% occur only once, and under 35% lies in the top ten. Germline CDR1 and CDR2: SGHTA and FQGNSA. The CDR3 has 17 residues. V shed 2 bases, J shed 1 base, and the junction held 4 bases outside the gene matches. On this clonotype itself: As yet, its antigen is unknown.

The material was PBMCs, obtained before TCRalphabeta/CD19-depleted stem cell transplant. The J gene is TRBJ2-2, the V gene TRBV7-2; TRBD2 matches at 10 bases. The TCR sequence derives from a girl aged 2 to 9 with aplastic anemia, due to receive a stem cell transplant. The CDR3 DNA follows: TGTGCCAGCAGCTTAATCCGGACTAGCGGGAACACCGGGGAGCTGTTTTTT. Amino acids: CASSLIRTSGNTGELFF.